One and the same sample provided the 3 T cell receptor beta chains below, sequenced in a study of blood T cell repertoires in COVID-19. Here immunoSEQ multiplex PCR was the method, and the copy in TCRdb shows in-frame clones only, minus some. The profile shows 140,000 or so clones, around 84% of them singletons. The sample consisted of peripheral blood. These receptors were obtained from a man younger than 45 with COVID-19, enrolled during active disease.

This chain connects TRBV18 to TRBJ1-1; the D is unclear. In germline, CDR1 is KGHSH, CDR2 LQKENI. The CDR3 is made up of 13 amino acids. Deletions cut 2 bases from V and 7 bases from J, with 11 bases between. Written as DNA, the CDR3 is TGTGCCAGCTCACCAAACGGGGTGGGTGAAGCTTTCTTT. Protein sequence: CASSPNGVGEAFF.

V gene TRBV18 combines with J gene TRBJ1-4, with TRBD1 matching over 7 bases. The CDR3 totals 15 residues. In germline, CDR1 is KGHSH, CDR2 LQKENI. With V trimmed by 3 bases and J by 3 bases, 4 bases remained unmatched. The CDR3 protein is CASSPTDRPNEKLFF. CDR3 coding DNA: TGTGCCAGCTCACCGACGGACAGGCCTAATGAAAAACTGTTTTTT.

V usage is TRBV2 and J usage is TRBJ2-5, with D possibly being TRBD1 (6 bases). This CDR3 has 13 amino acids. Germline V gives CDR1 SNHLY, CDR2 FYNNEI. Trimming pared 6 bases from V and 10 bases from J, leaving 18 bases between. The DNA of the CDR3 is TGTGCCAGCAGAGCCAGCCCTCCAGGGGACCAGTACTTC. Translated: CASRASPPGDQYF. Using reference TRBV2 and TRBJ2-5 for the parts outside the CDR3, the full variable domain is EPEVTQTPSHQVTQMGQEVILRCVPISNHLYFYWYRQILGQKVEFLVSFYNNEISEKSEIFDDQFSVERPDGSNFTLKIRSTKLEDSAMYFCASRASPPGDQYFGPGTRLLVL.